This T cell receptor (beta chain) emerged from a study of blood T cell repertoires in COVID-19. Study summary: Both acute and convalescent COVID-19 samples were obtained from the United States, Italy and Spain. T cells, B-cell-depleted T cells, or PBMCs provided the cDNA or gDNA that served as material.

In the source study's methods: Reference gene primer amplification in the assay estimated nucleated cell counts. Method: immunoSEQ multiplex PCR; TCRdb's copy keeps in-frame clones and lacks some. V, J and clone size are those of that table, while D and trimming were read from the DNA. The sample has some 200,000 clones; less than 90% are singletons. Sequencing was done on a sample of peripheral blood. The receptor comes from a woman aged 55 to 70 who had recovered from COVID-19.

CDR3 region: CATSGRPSAGKNTGELFF. Here the CDR3 DNA reads TGTGCCACCAGTGGCCGCCCTTCAGCGGGGAAAAACACCGGGGAGCTGTTTTTT. The chain employs TRBV24-1 and TRBJ2-2, with 7 bases matching TRBD2. V gave up 5 bases and J gave up 2 bases; unmatched junction bases: 13. The CDR3 is 18 residues long. Germline CDR1 and CDR2: KGHDR and SFDVKD.